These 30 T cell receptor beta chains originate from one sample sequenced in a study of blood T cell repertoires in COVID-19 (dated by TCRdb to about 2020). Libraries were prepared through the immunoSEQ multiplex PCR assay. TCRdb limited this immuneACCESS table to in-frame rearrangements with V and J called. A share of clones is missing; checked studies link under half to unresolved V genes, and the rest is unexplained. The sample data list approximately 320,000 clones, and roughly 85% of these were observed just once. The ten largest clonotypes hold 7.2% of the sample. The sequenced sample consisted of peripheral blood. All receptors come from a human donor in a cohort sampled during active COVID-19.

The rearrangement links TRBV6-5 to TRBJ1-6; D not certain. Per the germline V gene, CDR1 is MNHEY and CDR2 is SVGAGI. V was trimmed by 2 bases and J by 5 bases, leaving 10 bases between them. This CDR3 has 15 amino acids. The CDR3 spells CASSYEARDNSPLHF. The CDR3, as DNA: TGTGCCAGCAGTTACGAGGCACGGGATAATTCACCCCTCCACTTT.

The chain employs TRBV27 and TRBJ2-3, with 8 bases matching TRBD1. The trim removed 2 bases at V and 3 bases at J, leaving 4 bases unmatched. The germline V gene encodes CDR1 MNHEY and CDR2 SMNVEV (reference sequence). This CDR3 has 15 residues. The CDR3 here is CASSLRTGRTDTQYF. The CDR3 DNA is TGTGCCAGCAGTTTAAGGACAGGGAGGACAGATACGCAGTATTTT.

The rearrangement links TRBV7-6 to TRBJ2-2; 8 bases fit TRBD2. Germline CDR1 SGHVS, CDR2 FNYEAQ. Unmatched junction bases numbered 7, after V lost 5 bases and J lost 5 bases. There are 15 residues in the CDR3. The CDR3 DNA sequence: TGTGCCAGCAGCGATCCGGGGGGGTGGACCGGGGAGCTGTTTTTT. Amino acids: CASSDPGGWTGELFF.

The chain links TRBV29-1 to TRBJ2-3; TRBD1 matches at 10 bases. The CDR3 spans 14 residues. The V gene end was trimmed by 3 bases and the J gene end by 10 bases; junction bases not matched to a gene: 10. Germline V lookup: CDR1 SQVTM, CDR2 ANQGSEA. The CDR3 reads CSVDLGQGSDSQYF. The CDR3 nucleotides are TGCAGCGTTGATTTGGGACAGGGGTCTGACTCGCAGTATTTT.

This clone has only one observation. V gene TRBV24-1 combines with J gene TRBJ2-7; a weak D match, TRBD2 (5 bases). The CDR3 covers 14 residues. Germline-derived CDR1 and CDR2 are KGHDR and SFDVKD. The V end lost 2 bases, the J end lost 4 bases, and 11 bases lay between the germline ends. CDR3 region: CATSDWIRDYEQYF. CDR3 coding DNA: TGTGCCACCAGTGATTGGATACGGGATTACGAGCAGTACTTC.

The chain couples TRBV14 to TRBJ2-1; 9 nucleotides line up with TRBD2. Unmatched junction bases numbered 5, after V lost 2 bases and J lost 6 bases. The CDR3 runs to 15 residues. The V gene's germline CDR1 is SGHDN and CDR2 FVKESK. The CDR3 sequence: CASSQLGGGANEQFF. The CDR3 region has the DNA TGTGCCAGCAGCCAATTAGGCGGGGGGGCCAATGAGCAGTTCTTC.

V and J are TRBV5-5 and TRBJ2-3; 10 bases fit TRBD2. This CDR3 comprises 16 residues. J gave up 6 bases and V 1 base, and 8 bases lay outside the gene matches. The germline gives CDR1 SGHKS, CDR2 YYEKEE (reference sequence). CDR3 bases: TGTGCCAGCAGCTTGTCGATTAGCGGGGGGTGGGATACGCAGTATTTT. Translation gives CASSLSISGGWDTQYF.

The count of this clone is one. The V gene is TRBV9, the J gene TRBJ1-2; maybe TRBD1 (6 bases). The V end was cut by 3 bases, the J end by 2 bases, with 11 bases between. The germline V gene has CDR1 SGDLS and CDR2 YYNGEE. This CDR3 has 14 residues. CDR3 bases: TGTGCCAGCAGCGATCGGGACAAAAACTATGGCTACACCTTC. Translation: CASSDRDKNYGYTF.

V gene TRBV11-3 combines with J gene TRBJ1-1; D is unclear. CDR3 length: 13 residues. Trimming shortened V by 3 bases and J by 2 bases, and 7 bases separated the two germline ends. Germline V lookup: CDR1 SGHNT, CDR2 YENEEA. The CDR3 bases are TGTGCCAGCAGCTTTGGAGCTAACACTGAAGCTTTCTTT. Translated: CASSFGANTEAFF.

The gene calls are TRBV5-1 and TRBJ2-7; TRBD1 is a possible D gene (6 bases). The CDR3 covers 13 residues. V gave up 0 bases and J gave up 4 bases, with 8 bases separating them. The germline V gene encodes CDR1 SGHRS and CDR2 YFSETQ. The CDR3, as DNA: TGCGCCAGCAGCTTGGCAGGGGAGTACGAGCAGTACTTC. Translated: CASSLAGEYEQYF.

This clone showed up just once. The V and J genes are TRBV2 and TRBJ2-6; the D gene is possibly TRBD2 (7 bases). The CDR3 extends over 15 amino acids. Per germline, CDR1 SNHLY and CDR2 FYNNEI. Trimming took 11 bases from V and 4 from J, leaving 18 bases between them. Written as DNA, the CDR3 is TGTGCCCGCGGGGCGGGGGCACGGGGGGCCAACGTCCTGACTTTC. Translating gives CARGAGARGANVLTF. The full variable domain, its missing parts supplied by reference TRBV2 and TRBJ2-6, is EPEVTQTPSHQVTQMGQEVILRCVPISNHLYFYWYRQILGQKVEFLVSFYNNEISEKSEIFDDQFSVERPDGSNFTLKIRSTKLEDSAMYFCARGAGARGANVLTFGAGSRLTVL.

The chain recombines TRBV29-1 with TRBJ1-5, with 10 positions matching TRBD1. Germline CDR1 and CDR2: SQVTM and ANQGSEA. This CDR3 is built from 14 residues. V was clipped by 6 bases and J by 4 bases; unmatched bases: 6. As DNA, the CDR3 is TGCAGCGTCGGGACAGGGGCTCCAAATCAGCCCCAGCATTTT. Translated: CSVGTGAPNQPQHF. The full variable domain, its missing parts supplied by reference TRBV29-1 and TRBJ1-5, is SAVISQKPSRDICQRGTSLTIQCQVDSQVTMMFWYRQQPGQSLTLIATANQGSEATYESGFVIDKFPISRPNLTFSTLTVSNMSPEDSSIYLCSVGTGAPNQPQHFGDGTRLSIL.

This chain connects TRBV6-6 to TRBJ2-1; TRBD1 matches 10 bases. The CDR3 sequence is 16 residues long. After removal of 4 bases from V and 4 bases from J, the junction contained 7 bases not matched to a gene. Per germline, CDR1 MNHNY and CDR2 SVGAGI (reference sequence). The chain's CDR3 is CASSFPDRGLYNEQFF. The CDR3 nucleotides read TGTGCCAGCAGTTTCCCAGACAGGGGGCTTTACAATGAGCAGTTCTTC.

This CDR3 is CASSFSEANYGYTF. The CDR3 DNA is TGTGCCAGCAGCTTTTCTGAGGCTAACTATGGCTACACCTTC. This rearrangement joins TRBV5-5 to TRBJ1-2; D not resolved. The germline V gene encodes CDR1 SGHKS and CDR2 YYEKEE (reference sequence). The CDR3 length is 14 residues. The V and J ends lost 2 bases and 0 bases respectively, with 8 bases between them.

CDR3 protein: CATSDPPGQGSYGYTF. Written as DNA, the CDR3 is TGTGCCACCAGTGACCCCCCGGGACAGGGAAGCTATGGCTACACCTTC. This chain links TRBV24-1 with TRBJ1-2; 9 nucleotides align to TRBD1. The V gene end was trimmed by 4 bases and the J gene end by 4 bases; junction bases not matched to a gene: 9. The CDR3 is made up of 16 amino acids. In germline, CDR1 is KGHDR, CDR2 SFDVKD.

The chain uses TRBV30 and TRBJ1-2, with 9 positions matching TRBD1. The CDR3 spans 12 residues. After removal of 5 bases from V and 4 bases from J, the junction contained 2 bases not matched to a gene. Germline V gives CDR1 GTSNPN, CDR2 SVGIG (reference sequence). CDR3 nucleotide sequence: TGTGCCTGGGGGACAGGGACCTATGGCTACACCTTC. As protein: CAWGTGTYGYTF.

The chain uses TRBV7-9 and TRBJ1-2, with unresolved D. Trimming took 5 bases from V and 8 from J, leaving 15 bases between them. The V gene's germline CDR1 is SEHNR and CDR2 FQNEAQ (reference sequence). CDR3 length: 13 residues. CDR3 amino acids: CASSNQGAGGYTF. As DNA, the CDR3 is TGTGCCAGCAGCAATCAAGGAGCGGGAGGCTACACCTTC.

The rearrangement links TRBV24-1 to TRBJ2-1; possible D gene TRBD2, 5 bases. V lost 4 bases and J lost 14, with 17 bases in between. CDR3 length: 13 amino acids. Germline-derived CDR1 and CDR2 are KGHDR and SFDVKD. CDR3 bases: TGTGCCACCAGTGACCATGACCCACGGGGTAAGTTCTTC. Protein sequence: CATSDHDPRGKFF.

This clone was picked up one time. The CDR3, as DNA: TGTGCCAGCAGCCAAGAGCGTGGCTACACCTTC. It translates to CASSQERGYTF. The chain recombines TRBV14 with TRBJ1-2; D uncertain. CDR3 length equals 11 residues. Germline CDR1 SGHDN, CDR2 FVKESK. V shed 0 bases and J shed 7 bases, with 3 bases lying between them.

CDR3 sequence reads: CASSLAGANYGYTF. Here the CDR3 DNA reads TGTGCCAGCAGCTTAGCAGGGGCTAACTATGGCTACACCTTC. V and J are TRBV7-9 and TRBJ1-2; D is possibly TRBD1 (5 bases). Germline CDR1 and CDR2: SEHNR and FQNEAQ (reference sequence). The V end lost 0 bases, the J end lost 0 bases, and 5 bases lay between the germline ends. The length of the CDR3 is 14 residues.

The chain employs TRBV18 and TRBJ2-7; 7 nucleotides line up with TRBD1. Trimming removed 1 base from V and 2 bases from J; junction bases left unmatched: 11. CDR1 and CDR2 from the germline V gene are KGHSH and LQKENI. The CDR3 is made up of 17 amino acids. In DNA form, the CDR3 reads TGTGCCAGCTCACCACTGCCAATAAGGGGGCCCACCTACGAGCAGTACTTC. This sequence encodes CASSPLPIRGPTYEQYF.

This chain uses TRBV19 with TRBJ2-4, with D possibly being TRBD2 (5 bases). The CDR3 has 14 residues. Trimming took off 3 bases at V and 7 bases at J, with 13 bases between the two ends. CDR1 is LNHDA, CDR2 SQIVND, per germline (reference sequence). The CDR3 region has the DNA TGTGCCAGTAGTATCCCCGGGGAATCGAACATTCAGTACTTC. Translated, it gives CASSIPGESNIQYF.

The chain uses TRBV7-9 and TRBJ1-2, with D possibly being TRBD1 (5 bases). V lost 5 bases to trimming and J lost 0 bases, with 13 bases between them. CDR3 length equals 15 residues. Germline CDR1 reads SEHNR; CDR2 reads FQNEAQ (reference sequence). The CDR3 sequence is CASSPGSVSNYGYTF. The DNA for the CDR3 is TGTGCCAGCAGCCCAGGGTCCGTCTCTAACTATGGCTACACCTTC.

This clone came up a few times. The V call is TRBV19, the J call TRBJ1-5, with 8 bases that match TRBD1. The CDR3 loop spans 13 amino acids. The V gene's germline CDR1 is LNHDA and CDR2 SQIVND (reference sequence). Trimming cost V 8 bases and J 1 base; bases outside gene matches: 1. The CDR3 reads CASRQGSNQPQHF. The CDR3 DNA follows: TGTGCCAGTCGACAGGGGAGCAATCAGCCCCAGCATTTT.

This chain's CDR3 is CASSLAGKDRETQYF. The CDR3 DNA reads TGTGCCAGCAGCTTGGCCGGTAAAGATCGGGAGACCCAGTACTTC. The V and J genes are TRBV5-4 and TRBJ2-5; no definite D call. Per the germline V gene, CDR1 is SGHNT and CDR2 is YYREEE (reference sequence). The CDR3 totals 15 residues. V was trimmed by 0 bases and J by 5 bases, leaving 14 bases between them. The complete variable domain, with remaining parts taken from reference TRBV5-4 and TRBJ2-5, reads ETGVTQSPTHLIKTRGQQVTLRCSSQSGHNTVSWYQQALGQGPQFIFQYYREEENGRGNFPPRFSGLQFPNYSSELNVNALELDDSALYLCASSLAGKDRETQYFGPGTRLLVL.

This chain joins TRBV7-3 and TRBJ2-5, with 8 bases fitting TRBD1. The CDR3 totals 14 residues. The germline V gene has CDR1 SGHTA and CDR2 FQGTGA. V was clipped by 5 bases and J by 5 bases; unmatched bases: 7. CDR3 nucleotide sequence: TGTGCCAGCAGCCCTGACAGGGGATTGGAGACCCAGTACTTC. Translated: CASSPDRGLETQYF.

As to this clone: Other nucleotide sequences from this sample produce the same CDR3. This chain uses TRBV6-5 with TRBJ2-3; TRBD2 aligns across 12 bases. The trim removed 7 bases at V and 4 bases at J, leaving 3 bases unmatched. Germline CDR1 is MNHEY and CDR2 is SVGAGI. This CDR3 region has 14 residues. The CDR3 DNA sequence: TGTGCCAGCAATCGACTAGCGGGGGCAGATACGCAGTATTTT. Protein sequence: CASNRLAGADTQYF.

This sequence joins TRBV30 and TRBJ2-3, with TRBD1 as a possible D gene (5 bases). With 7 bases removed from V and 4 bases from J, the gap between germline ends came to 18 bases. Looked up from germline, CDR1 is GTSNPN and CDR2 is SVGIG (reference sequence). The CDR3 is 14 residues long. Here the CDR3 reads CALKPGFYADTQYF. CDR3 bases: TGTGCCTTGAAACCAGGGTTTTACGCAGATACGCAGTATTTT.

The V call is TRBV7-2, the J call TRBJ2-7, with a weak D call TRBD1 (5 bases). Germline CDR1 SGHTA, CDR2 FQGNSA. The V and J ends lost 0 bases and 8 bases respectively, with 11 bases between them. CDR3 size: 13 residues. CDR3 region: CASSLASPGQQYF. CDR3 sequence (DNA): TGTGCCAGCAGCTTAGCTTCGCCAGGGCAGCAGTACTTC.

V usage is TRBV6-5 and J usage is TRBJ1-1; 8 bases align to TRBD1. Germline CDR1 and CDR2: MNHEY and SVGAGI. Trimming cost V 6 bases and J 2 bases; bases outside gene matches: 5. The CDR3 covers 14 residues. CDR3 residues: CASRPDRGNTEAFF. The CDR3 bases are TGTGCCAGCAGACCAGACAGGGGAAACACTGAAGCTTTCTTT.